Each of the 25 T cell receptor delta chains below was sequenced from the same sample in a study of gamma-delta T cells after stem cell transplantation. TCRdb redid clone calling on the RT-PCR reads using CATT. The sample lists over 9,000 delta-chain clones, around 42% seen once, with about 2.8% in the top ten. The specimen was gamma-delta T cells. These receptors came from a human donor. It is not recorded whose cells these are; they may come from a transplant donor.

The chain employs TRDV1 and TRDJ1, with unresolved D. Germline assignment: CDR1 TSWWSYY and CDR2 QGS. Trimming left V 4 bases short and J 8 bases short, with 14 bases between. The CDR3 sequence is 13 residues long. CDR3 bases: TGTGCTCTTGGGGGCTGTCCCTCCGGCAAACTCATCTTT. It specifies CALGGCPSGKLIF.

V is TRDV1 and J is TRDJ3, with 10 bases that match TRDD3. The CDR3 is 27 residues long. The V gene end was trimmed by 4 bases and the J gene end by 0 bases; junction bases not matched to a gene: 30. Germline-derived CDR1 and CDR2 are TSWWSYY and QGS. CDR3 loop: CALGAHWILPHLGLGDASSWDTRQMFF. The CDR3 nucleotides read TGTGCTCTTGGGGCACATTGGATACTTCCCCACCTGGGACTGGGGGATGCGAGCTCCTGGGACACCCGACAGATGTTTTTC.

CDR3 sequence reads: CALGSPGKRVYGGPLPTDKLIF. The CDR3 DNA sequence: TGTGCTCTTGGGTCCCCAGGAAAGAGGGTCTACGGGGGACCTCTGCCCACCGATAAACTCATCTTT. The chain couples TRDV1 to TRDJ1, with a weak D call TRDD3 (6 bases). Per germline, CDR1 TSWWSYY and CDR2 QGS. With 5 bases removed from V and 1 base from J, the gap between germline ends came to 35 bases. The length of the CDR3 is 22 residues.

The chain carries TRDV2 and TRDJ3, with 9 bases identical to TRDD3. There are 18 residues in the CDR3. CDR1 is GEAIGNYY and CDR2 is EKD in the germline V gene. Unmatched junction bases numbered 5, after V lost 3 bases and J lost 0 bases. The CDR3: CACDAGGWISWDTRQMFF. DNA for the CDR3: TGTGCCTGTGACGCTGGGGGATGGATCTCCTGGGACACCCGACAGATGTTTTTC.

In its sample, this clone ranks as medium-sized. The chain employs TRDV2 and TRDJ1, with 7 bases identical to TRDD3. This CDR3 is 13 amino acids long. The V gene's germline CDR1 is GEAIGNYY and CDR2 EKD. V was clipped by 3 bases and J by 4 bases; unmatched bases: 4. The CDR3 coding sequence is TGTGCCTGTGACTGCGGATACGACGATAAACTCATCTTT. The encoded protein is CACDCGYDDKLIF.

On this clone itself: With a much larger clone just one base away, this may be a read error. The rearrangement joins TRDV2 to TRDJ3; 13 bases are a match to TRDD3. From germline, CDR1 is GEAIGNYY and CDR2 EKD. This CDR3 is 20 amino acids long. The CDR3 region is CACDTNWGIRNAWDTRRMFF. CDR3 nucleotides: TGTGCCTGTGACACCAACTGGGGGATACGCAACGCCTGGGACACCCGACGGATGTTTTTC.

The sample holds a few counts of this clone. This sequence joins TRDV1 and TRDJ1, with D possibly being TRDD2 (5 bases). This CDR3 is built from 15 residues. Germline CDR1 reads TSWWSYY; CDR2 reads QGS. Trimming stripped 3 bases from V and 0 bases from J, with 11 bases between. The CDR3: CALGDGFLYTDKLIF. CDR3 in DNA: TGTGCTCTTGGGGATGGGTTCCTGTACACCGATAAACTCATCTTT.

V and J are TRDV2 and TRDJ1; the match to TRDD3 covers 11 bases. The V gene end was trimmed by 3 bases and the J gene end by 10 bases; junction bases not matched to a gene: 21. Germline CDR1 reads GEAIGNYY; CDR2 reads EKD. The CDR3 runs to 18 residues. DNA for the CDR3: TGTGCCTGTGACCCTATCCTGGGGGATACTAGTACCACCAGCAGACTCATCTTT. Encoded protein: CACDPILGDTSTTSRLIF.

The genes are TRDV3 and TRDJ3; TRDD3 matches 12 bases. The CDR3 totals 23 residues. Per germline, CDR1 TVYSNPD and CDR2 GDNSRS (reference sequence). V was pared by 3 bases and J by 0 bases, with 21 bases of the junction left unmatched. CDR3 loop: CAFLRGLSTGGYSSSWDTRQMFF. Written as DNA, the CDR3 is TGTGCCTTCCTCCGAGGGCTCTCTACTGGGGGATACTCTAGCTCCTGGGACACCCGACAGATGTTTTTC.

Details on this clone: This clone may be a read error of a much larger clone one base away. V is TRDV2 and J is TRDJ3; 7 bases agree with TRDD3. Germline assignment: CDR1 GEAIGNYY and CDR2 EKD. The CDR3 length is 18 residues. The chain's CDR3 is CACHLRTGVPWDIRQMFF. For the CDR3, the DNA is TGTGCCTGTCATCTTCGTACTGGGGTGCCCTGGGACATCCGACAGATGTTTTTC.

This clone turned up a few times. CDR3 coding DNA: TGTGCTCTTGGGGAACTTCTGGGGGATATCACCGATAAACTCATCTTT. Translation: CALGELLGDITDKLIF. The J gene is TRDJ1, the V gene TRDV1; 10 positions agree with TRDD3. The CDR3 is 16 residues long. Germline V lookup: CDR1 TSWWSYY, CDR2 QGS. V shed 0 bases and J 1 base; nucleotides not matched to a gene: 2.

This clone is judged medium-sized. Other DNA sequences in this sample translate to the same CDR3. The chain joins TRDV2 to TRDJ1; 9 nucleotides match TRDD3. Germline CDR1 GEAIGNYY, CDR2 EKD. Unmatched junction bases numbered 0, after V lost 5 bases and J lost 0 bases. The CDR3 loop spans 13 amino acids. CDR3 DNA: TGTGCCTGTGCTGGGGGATACACCGATAAACTCATCTTT. Encoded protein: CACAGGYTDKLIF.

This clone is a singleton in its sample. This rearrangement joins TRDV2 to TRDJ3, with D perhaps matching TRDD3 (5 bases). Trimming stripped 0 bases from V and 2 bases from J, with 19 bases between. The CDR3 is 20 amino acids. Germline-derived CDR1 and CDR2 are GEAIGNYY and EKD. CDR3 coding DNA: TGTGCCTGTGACACCAATCCTCTCTGGGTGAGACCCTGGGACACCCGACAGATGTTTTTC. This translates into CACDTNPLWVRPWDTRQMFF.

The rearrangement joins TRDV3 to TRDJ1, with 13 bases fitting TRDD3. CDR1 and CDR2 (germline): TVYSNPD, GDNSRS (reference sequence). With 2 bases clipped from V and 2 bases from J, the junction kept 20 bases outside the gene matches. The CDR3 has 20 residues. CDR3 nucleotide sequence: TGTGCCTTTCGGTCCCCCACCATTACTGGGGGATACGCTGGGACCGATAAACTCATCTTT. This sequence encodes CAFRSPTITGGYAGTDKLIF. The full variable domain, completed using reference TRDV3 and TRDJ1, is CDKVTQSSPDQTVASGSEVVLLCTYDTVYSNPDLFWYRIRPDYSFQFVFYGDNSRSEGADFTQGRFSVKHILTQKAFHLVISPVRTEDSATYYCAFRSPTITGGYAGTDKLIFGKGTRVTVEP.

J is TRDJ2 and V is TRDV3; TRDD2 might be the D (6 bases). CDR3 length: 18 residues. Germline V gives CDR1 TVYSNPD, CDR2 GDNSRS (reference sequence). Trimming took off 1 base at V and 6 bases at J, with 27 bases between the two ends. CDR3 in DNA: TGTGCCTTTAATTTGTCCTACTTCCATGGGATTCTCTCAGCACAACTCTTCTTT. This encodes CAFNLSYFHGILSAQLFF.

This clone was observed a handful of times. The chain recombines TRDV2 with TRDJ3, with 11 bases lining up with TRDD3. Germline V CDR1 and CDR2: GEAIGNYY, EKD. The junction had 6 bases not matched to a gene; V was cut back by 0 bases and J by 3 bases. CDR3 size: 19 residues. Written as DNA, the CDR3 is TGTGCCTGTGACACCGTATGGGGGATACGAGGCTGGGACACCCGACAGATGTTTTTC. This encodes CACDTVWGIRGWDTRQMFF.

By share, this clone ranks as medium-sized. The chain combines TRDV1 with TRDJ1; 13 bases agree with TRDD3. CDR1 and CDR2 from the germline V gene are TSWWSYY and QGS. J gave up 4 bases and V 2 bases, and 13 bases lay outside the gene matches. CDR3 length: 19 residues. DNA of the CDR3: TGTGCTCTTGGGGAAATGCTCCCCGGTTACTGGGGGATACGCGATAAACTCATCTTT. It yields the protein CALGEMLPGYWGIRDKLIF.

This clone was counted only a few times. The chain carries TRDV3 and TRDJ1; possibly TRDD2 for D (6 bases). V lost 4 bases and J lost 0, with 24 bases in between. The CDR3 contains 17 residues. The germline V gene encodes CDR1 TVYSNPD and CDR2 GDNSRS (reference sequence). The chain's CDR3 is CAYQSTLPDQDTDKLIF. In DNA form, the CDR3 reads TGTGCCTATCAATCTACTCTTCCTGATCAGGACACCGATAAACTCATCTTT.

By frequency in the sample, this clone is medium-sized. The DNA of the CDR3 is TGTGCTCTTGGGGAACTTTTCACTCCCTGGGGGCCCGATAAACTCATCTTT. It codes for CALGELFTPWGPDKLIF. The chain links TRDV1 to TRDJ1; 7 nucleotides match TRDD3. Germline V gene sequence: CDR1 TSWWSYY, CDR2 QGS. Unmatched junction bases numbered 10, after V lost 0 bases and J lost 3 bases. CDR3 length: 17 amino acids.

This clone rates as medium-sized (0.01 to 0.1%). The chain joins TRDV2 to TRDJ1; 8 nucleotides match TRDD3. The CDR3 runs 16 residues. Germline loops: CDR1 GEAIGNYY, CDR2 EKD. The junction had 13 bases not matched to a gene; V was cut back by 4 bases and J by 4 bases. The CDR3 DNA sequence: TGTGCCTGTGAGACTCGACTGGGGGCCGATCTCGATAAACTCATCTTT. Amino acid sequence: CACETRLGADLDKLIF.

Turning to this clone: This may come from a read error, since a much larger clone is one base off. The DNA of the CDR3 is TGTGCCTGTGGCACTCCTTACTTACTGGGGGATATTCGCCCCTGGGACACCCGACAGATGTTTTTC. Translating gives CACGTPYLLGDIRPWDTRQMFF. This chain connects TRDV2 to TRDJ3; 11 bases line up with TRDD3. V gave up 5 bases and J gave up 2 bases; unmatched junction bases: 19. The V gene's germline CDR1 is GEAIGNYY and CDR2 EKD. This CDR3 region has 22 residues.

This chain uses TRDV1 with TRDJ1, with 9 bases fitting TRDD3. Trimming cost V 4 bases and J 0 bases; bases outside gene matches: 27. Germline V gives CDR1 TSWWSYY, CDR2 QGS. There are 23 residues in the CDR3. Written as DNA, the CDR3 is TGTGCTCTTGGGGGCCCATCCTATGGCGACAGTCTGCTGGGGGATTGGTACACCGATAAACTCATCTTT. This translates into CALGGPSYGDSLLGDWYTDKLIF.

The chain recombines TRDV3 with TRDJ1; 9 positions agree with TRDD3. Unmatched junction bases numbered 28, after V lost 2 bases and J lost 0 bases. The CDR3 totals 22 residues. Germline V gene lookup returns CDR1 TVYSNPD and CDR2 GDNSRS (reference sequence). DNA for the CDR3: TGTGCCTTTCGTTTGATCCTACGAGGTTTTTGTACTGGGGGACCTTACACCGATAAACTCATCTTT. It is translated as CAFRLILRGFCTGGPYTDKLIF.

The rearrangement joins TRDV1 to TRDJ1; TRDD3 agrees at 13 bases. Germline CDR1 TSWWSYY, CDR2 QGS. The CDR3 totals 19 residues. V shed 0 bases and J 2 bases; nucleotides not matched to a gene: 9. The DNA of the CDR3 is TGTGCTCTTGGGGAACTTCCGTACTGGGGGATACGGCGAACCGATAAACTCATCTTT. Translated, it gives CALGELPYWGIRRTDKLIF.

Regarding this clone: A junction boundary mismatches the germline segment, possibly from a read error. Distinct nucleotide sequences in the sample also encode this CDR3. The rearrangement links TRAV29/DV5 to TRDJ1; 8 bases are a match to TRDD3. CDR1 is NSMFDY, CDR2 ISSIKDK, per germline. The CDR3 totals 18 residues. The DNA for the CDR3 is TGTGCCGCAAGCGAGGGGTACCAGACGGGGGATAGGTCCGATAAACTCATCTTT. This translates into CAASEGYQTGDRSDKLIF.